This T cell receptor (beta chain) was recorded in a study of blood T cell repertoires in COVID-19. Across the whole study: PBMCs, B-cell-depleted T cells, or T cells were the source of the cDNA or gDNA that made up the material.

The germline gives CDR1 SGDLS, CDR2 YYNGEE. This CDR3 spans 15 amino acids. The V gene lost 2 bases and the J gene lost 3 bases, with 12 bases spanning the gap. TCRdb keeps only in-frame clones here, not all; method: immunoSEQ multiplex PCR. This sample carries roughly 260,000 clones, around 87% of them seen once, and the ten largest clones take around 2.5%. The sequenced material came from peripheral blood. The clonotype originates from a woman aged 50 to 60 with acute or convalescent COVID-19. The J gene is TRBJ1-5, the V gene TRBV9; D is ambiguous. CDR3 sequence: CASSVGVRDNQPQHF. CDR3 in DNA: TGTGCCAGCAGCGTCGGTGTGAGGGACAATCAGCCCCAGCATTTT.